This T cell receptor beta chain was captured in a study of blood T cells in healthy people across ages. Study-level points and caveats: Possibly confounding the expanded clonotype changes was the fact that donor CMV status was unknown.

Through a sample-barcoded 5' primer and a J-beta primer mix, a second PCR was run for roughly 6 to 12 cycles. TCRdb fed the 5' RACE reads into MiXCR, producing one record per CDR3 protein. The sample has some 800,000 distinct CDR3 sequences, roughly 25% seen once; the top ten hold approximately 3.7%. Germline CDR1 is SGHAT and CDR2 is FQNNGV. The CDR3 is 15 amino acids. The V end was cut by 2 bases, the J end by 2 bases, with 11 bases between. In regard to this clonotype: Its antigen is still unknown.

The same data also went into a second study, on T cells of mothers and their children. From that study: Maternal samples each gave over 8 million TCR beta CDR3 reads, and child samples roughly 3 million each.

This sequence originates from a boy between 10 and 17 years old in good health. The sample comprised blood. The gene calls are TRBV11-2 and TRBJ2-3; D may be TRBD1 or TRBD2 (5 bases each). DNA for the CDR3: TGTGCCAGCAGCTTACTGGGGGTCCACACAGATACGCAGTATTTT. It codes for CASSLLGVHTDTQYF. The entire variable domain, with the rest obtained from reference TRBV11-2 and TRBJ2-3, is as follows: EAGVAQSPRYKIIEKRQSVAFWCNPISGHATLYWYQQILGQGPKLLIQFQNNGVVDDSQLPKDRFSAERLKGVDSTLKIQPAKLEDSAVYLCASSLLGVHTDTQYFGPGTRLTVL.